Following are 14 T cell receptor beta chains from one sample sequenced in a study of Tregs in tolerant kidney transplant recipients (dated by TCRdb to the late 2010s). The method was the immunoSEQ multiplex PCR assay. TCRdb holds this immuneACCESS table with in-frame rearrangements only. Some clones are missing; in checked studies, unresolved V genes explain under half, and the rest has no known cause. Per the sample table, the count is some 11,000 clones. The ten largest clonotypes hold about 24% of the sample. Related donors were used in the transplants with nonmyeloablative bone marrow transplantation, and mixed chimerism was transient in the human trials. The input for sequencing was CD8+ T cells from blood (PBMCs), taken 24 months after the transplant. These receptors were taken from a human patient who received a combined kidney and bone marrow transplant. Because of the transplant, the T cells may be the graft donor's rather than the patient's own.

Concerning this clone itself: The CDR3 end is not reached by the read, which stops 3 residues before it; the germline J gene fills it in. This chain links TRBV19 with TRBJ2-1, with 8 bases that match TRBD2. The germline gives CDR1 LNHDA, CDR2 SQIVND (reference sequence). The CDR3 is 17 residues long. Unmatched junction bases numbered 4, after V lost 0 bases and J lost 0 bases. The sequenced CDR3 bases are TGTGCCAGTAGTATAGATAGCGGGGAAAGCTCCTACAATGAG. It codes for CASSIDSGESSYNE. In full, the CDR3 is CASSIDSGESSYNEQFF. Looking up the rest from reference TRBV19 and TRBJ2-1 gives the full variable domain: DGGITQSPKYLFRKEGQNVTLSCEQNLNHDAMYWYRQDPGQGLRLIYYSQIVNDFQKGDIAEGYSVSREKKESFPLTVTSAQKNPTAFYLCASSIDSGESSYNEQFFGPGTRLTVL.

The sequenced CDR3 bases are TGTGCCTGGAGTGTTCTTGACAGGGCTTCACCC. It encodes CAWSVLDRASP. The whole CDR3 protein reads CAWSVLDRASPLHF. The chain couples TRBV30 to TRBJ1-6; the match to TRBD1 covers 7 bases. The CDR3 is cut off 3 residues early in the read; its end comes from the germline J gene. This CDR3 contains 14 residues. With V trimmed by 0 bases and J by 9 bases, 5 bases remained unmatched. The germline CDR1 and CDR2 sequences are GTSNPN and SVGIG (reference sequence).

On this clone: From the germline J gene comes the end of the CDR3, since the read stops 3 residues before it. V usage is TRBV19 and J usage is TRBJ2-1, with 7 positions matching TRBD2. The germline gives CDR1 LNHDA, CDR2 SQIVND (reference sequence). Germline trimming cut 7 bases from V and 4 bases from J; bases unmatched to any gene: 10. The length of the CDR3 is 15 residues. Partial CDR3 DNA: TGTGCCAGTACCCCCGGACTAGACGGTTACAATGAG. Residues: CASTPGLDGYNE. The whole CDR3 protein reads CASTPGLDGYNEQFF.

This clone is labeled medium-sized (0.01 to 0.1%) based on frequency. From the germline J gene comes the end of the CDR3, since the read stops 3 residues before it. The rearrangement uses TRBV6-2 or TRBV6-3 and TRBJ1-2; possibly TRBD1 for D (5 bases). The CDR3 is 16 amino acids. Germline loops: CDR1 MNHEY, CDR2 SVGEGT. Trimming took off 8 bases at V and 5 bases at J, with 24 bases between the two ends. CDR3: CASGQPPDKTRYGYTF. CDR3 DNA, as far as it was read: TGTGCCAGCGGCCAACCTCCGGACAAAACACGATATGGC.

Details on this clone: The sequence runs out 3 residues before the end of the CDR3; the remainder is reconstructed from the germline J gene. The rearrangement uses TRBV7-9 and TRBJ2-2; 7 nucleotides agree with TRBD2. There are 15 residues in the CDR3. CDR1 is SEHNR, CDR2 FQNEAQ, per germline (reference sequence). V dropped 6 bases and J dropped 0; count of bases not matched to a gene: 4. CDR3 amino acids: CASSEREANTGELFF. CDR3 DNA (partial): TGTGCCAGCAGTGAGCGGGAAGCGAACACCGGGGAG.

The sequenced part of the CDR3 DNA is TGTGCCAGTAGTATAGTGGGGGGCTACGAG. It specifies CASSIVGGYE. Given in full, the CDR3 is CASSIVGGYEQYF. The chain couples TRBV19 to TRBJ2-7; D is possibly TRBD2 (6 bases). The read falls 3 residues short of the CDR3 end, and the missing part is taken from the germline J gene. Germline V lookup: CDR1 LNHDA, CDR2 SQIVND (reference sequence). This CDR3 comprises 13 residues. Trimming removed 1 base at V and 3 bases at J, with 7 bases between.

CDR3 amino acids: CASSLAGTYEQYF. The sequenced part of the CDR3 DNA is TGTGCCAGCAGCTTGGCAGGGACCTACGAG. The chain couples TRBV7-8 to TRBJ2-7; weak D call: TRBD1 (5 bases). The sequenced fragment ends 3 residues before the CDR3 boundary, so the rest is inferred from the germline J gene. This CDR3 is 13 amino acids long. Germline CDR1 and CDR2: SGHVS and FQNEAQ. V lost 3 bases and J 2 bases, leaving 8 bases between the germline ends.

As for this clone: The CDR3 end falls 3 residues outside the read, so it is completed with the germline J gene. V is TRBV5-1 and J is TRBJ2-7, with D perhaps TRBD2 (6 bases). V gave up 4 bases and J gave up 4 bases, with 15 bases separating them. This CDR3 spans 14 amino acids. Germline CDR1 is SGHRS and CDR2 is YFSETQ. The chain's CDR3 is CASSRTEGQYEQYF. Partial CDR3 DNA: TGCGCCAGCAGCCGCACGGAGGGGCAATACGAG. Complete variable domain (other parts from reference TRBV5-1 and TRBJ2-7): KAGVTQTPRYLIKTRGQQVTLSCSPISGHRSVSWYQQTPGQGLQFLFEYFSETQRNKGNFPGRFSGRQFSNSRSEMNVSTLELGDSALYLCASSRTEGQYEQYFGPGTRLTVT.

Note on this clone: The read is 3 residues too short to cover the CDR3 end, so that end is filled in from the germline J gene. The genes are TRBV2 and TRBJ2-1; TRBD2 agrees at 8 bases. V was clipped by 2 bases and J by 4 bases; unmatched bases: 7. Looked up from germline, CDR1 is SNHLY and CDR2 is FYNNEI. This CDR3 spans 16 amino acids. CDR3 residues: CASSESGGVGYNEQFF. The CDR3 bases that were read are TGTGCCAGCAGTGAAAGCGGGGGCGTCGGGTACAATGAG.

Of note for this clone: The read ends 3 residues before the CDR3 terminus; that terminus is restored from the germline J gene. The chain joins TRBV5-1 to TRBJ2-5, with no clear D. The germline V and J ends were trimmed by 2 bases and 1 base, with 12 bases remaining between them. Germline CDR1 and CDR2: SGHRS and YFSETQ. CDR3 size: 15 residues. This CDR3 is CASSFFGPFQETQYF. CDR3 bases read: TGCGCCAGCAGCTTTTTTGGGCCGTTCCAAGAGACC.

Details on this clone: The read is 3 residues too short to cover the CDR3 end, so that end is filled in from the germline J gene. This chain links TRBV7-9 with TRBJ2-7; no definite D call. V lost 2 bases and J lost 4, with 9 bases in between. The CDR3 sequence is 13 residues long. The germline V gene has CDR1 SEHNR and CDR2 FQNEAQ (reference sequence). The CDR3 spells CASSLRYGYEQYF. Incomplete CDR3 DNA: TGTGCCAGCAGCTTACGCTATGGTTACGAG.

Turning to this clone: The read gets to within 3 residues of the CDR3 end, and the germline J gene fills in the rest. The gene calls are TRBV19 and TRBJ2-1, with unresolved D. CDR1 is LNHDA and CDR2 is SQIVND in the germline V gene (reference sequence). This CDR3 has 14 amino acids. Between the trimmed V and J ends, which lost 5 bases and 0 bases, there was a span of 8 bases. The chain's CDR3 is CASSRRSSYNEQFF. The DNA read from the CDR3 is TGTGCCAGTAGTCGGCGGAGCTCCTACAATGAG.

This clone is labeled medium-sized based on frequency. The CDR3 is cut off 3 residues early in the read; its end comes from the germline J gene. The V and J genes are TRBV18 and TRBJ2-2, with 7 bases that match TRBD1. J was trimmed by 4 bases and V by 2 bases; bases with no gene match: 7. Germline assignment: CDR1 KGHSH and CDR2 LQKENI. This CDR3 is built from 16 residues. Partial CDR3 DNA: TGTGCCAGCTCACCAGCGCGGCAGGGGGTCACCGGGGAG. This translates into CASSPARQGVTGE. The full CDR3 protein reads CASSPARQGVTGELFF.

On this clone: The CDR3 extends 3 residues past the end of the read, so its final part is completed from the germline J gene. This chain uses TRBV18 with TRBJ1-2; 8 positions match TRBD1. After removal of 4 bases from V and 2 bases from J, the junction contained 9 bases not matched to a gene. The CDR3 sequence is 16 residues long. Looked up from germline, CDR1 is KGHSH and CDR2 is LQKENI. The CDR3 DNA, read in part, is TGTGCCAGCTCACGTCCTACAGGGGGTGCGAACTATGGC. This encodes CASSRPTGGANYG. The full CDR3 protein is CASSRPTGGANYGYTF.